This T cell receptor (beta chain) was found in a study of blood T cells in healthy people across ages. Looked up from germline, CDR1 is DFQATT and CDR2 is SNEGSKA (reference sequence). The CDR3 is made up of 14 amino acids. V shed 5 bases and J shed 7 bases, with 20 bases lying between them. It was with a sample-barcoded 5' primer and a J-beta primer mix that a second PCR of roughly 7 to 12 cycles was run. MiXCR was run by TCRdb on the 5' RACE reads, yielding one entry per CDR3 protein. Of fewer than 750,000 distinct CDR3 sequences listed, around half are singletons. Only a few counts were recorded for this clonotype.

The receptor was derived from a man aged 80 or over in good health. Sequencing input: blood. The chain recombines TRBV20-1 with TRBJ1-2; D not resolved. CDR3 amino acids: CSAAPEVDPLGYTF. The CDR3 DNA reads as TGCAGTGCTGCACCCGAGGTAGATCCGCTTGGCTACACCTTC.